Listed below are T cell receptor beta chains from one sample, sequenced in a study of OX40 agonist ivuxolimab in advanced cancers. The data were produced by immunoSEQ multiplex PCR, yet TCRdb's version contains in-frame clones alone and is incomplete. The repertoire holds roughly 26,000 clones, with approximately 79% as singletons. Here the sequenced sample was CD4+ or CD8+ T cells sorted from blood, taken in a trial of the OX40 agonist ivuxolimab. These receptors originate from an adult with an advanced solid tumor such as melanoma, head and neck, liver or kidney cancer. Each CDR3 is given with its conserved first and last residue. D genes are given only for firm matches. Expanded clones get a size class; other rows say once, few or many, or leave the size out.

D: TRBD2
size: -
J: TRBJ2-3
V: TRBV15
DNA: TGTGCCACCAGCAGAGATCACGGACTAGCGGGAACAGATACGCAGTATTTT
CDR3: CATSRDHGLAGTDTQYF

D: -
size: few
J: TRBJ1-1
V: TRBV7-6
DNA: TGTGCCAGCAGCTTAGGCTCCAGCATGAACACTGAAGCTTTCTTT
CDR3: CASSLGSSMNTEAFF

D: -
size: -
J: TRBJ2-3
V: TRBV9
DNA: TGTGCCAGCAGCGTAGCTATAGACGGGAGCACAGATACGCAGTATTTT
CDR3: CASSVAIDGSTDTQYF

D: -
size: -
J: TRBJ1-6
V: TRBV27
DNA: TGTGCCAGCAGTTGGGGCGCAGACCTCTATAATTCACCCCTCCACTTT
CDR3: CASSWGADLYNSPLHF

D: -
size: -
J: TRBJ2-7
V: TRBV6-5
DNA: TGTGCCAGCAGTTACGGGGGCGAGCAGTACTTC
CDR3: CASSYGGEQYF

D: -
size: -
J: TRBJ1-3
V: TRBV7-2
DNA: TGTGCCAGCAGCACCTGGGGGGGAGTGGGAAACACCATATATTTT
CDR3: CASSTWGGVGNTIYF

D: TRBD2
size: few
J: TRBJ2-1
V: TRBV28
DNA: TGTGCCAGCAGTTTAACAATGAGCGGGGGGCCCTACAATGAGCAGTTCTTC
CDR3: CASSLTMSGGPYNEQFF

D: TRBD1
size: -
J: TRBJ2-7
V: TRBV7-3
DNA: TGTGCCAGCAGCCCTCGACAGGGGCCCTCATACGAGCAGTACTTC
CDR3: CASSPRQGPSYEQYF

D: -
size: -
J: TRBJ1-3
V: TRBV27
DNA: TGTACAAGGGACTCTGGAAACACCATATATTTT
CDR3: CTRDSGNTIYF

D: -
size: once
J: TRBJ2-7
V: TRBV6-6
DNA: TGTGCCAGCAGCTTAATGACAGGACCCTACGAGCAGTACTTC
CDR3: CASSLMTGPYEQYF

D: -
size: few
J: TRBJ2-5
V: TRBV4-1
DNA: TGCGCCAGCAGGCATTCTAAAGCGGCTAAGGATACAACTAACAAGTACTTC
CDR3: CASRHSKAAKDTTNKYF

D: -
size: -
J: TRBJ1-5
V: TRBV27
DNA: TGTGCCAGCAGTTTCGGGGGACTAAATCAGCCCCAGCATTTT
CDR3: CASSFGGLNQPQHF

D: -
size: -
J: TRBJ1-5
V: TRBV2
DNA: TGTGCCAGCAGTGTTGGGGAATGGCAGCCCCAGCATTTT
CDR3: CASSVGEWQPQHF

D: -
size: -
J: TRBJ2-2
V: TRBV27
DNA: TGTGCCAGCAGTTTTACTAACACCGGGGAGCTGTTTTTT
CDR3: CASSFTNTGELFF

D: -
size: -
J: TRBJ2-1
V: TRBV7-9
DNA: TGTGCCAGCAGCTTATTCGGGACGGATGAGCAGTTCTTC
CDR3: CASSLFGTDEQFF

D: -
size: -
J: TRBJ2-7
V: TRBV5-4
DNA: TGTGCCAGCAGCTTGGGGATTACCTACGAGCAGTACTTC
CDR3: CASSLGITYEQYF

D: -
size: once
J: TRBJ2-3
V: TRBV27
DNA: TGTGCCAGCAGTTCACCCGCTGTAGGGTTGGGGGCCGATACGCAGTATTTT
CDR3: CASSSPAVGLGADTQYF

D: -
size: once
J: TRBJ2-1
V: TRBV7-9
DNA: TGTGCCAGCCTTCGGGAGACCGCCGCGGGGGAGCAGTTCTTC
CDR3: CASLRETAAGEQFF

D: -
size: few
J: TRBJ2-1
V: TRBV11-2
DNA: TGTGCCAGCAGCTTAGGGACTGGGAATGAGCAGTTCTTC
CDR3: CASSLGTGNEQFF

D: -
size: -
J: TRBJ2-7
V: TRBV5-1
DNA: TGCGCCAGCAGCAACAGGGGAGGAAACTACGAGCAGTACTTC
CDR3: CASSNRGGNYEQYF

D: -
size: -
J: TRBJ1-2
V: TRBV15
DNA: TGTGCCACCAGCGAGGGGATTGGCTATGGCTACACCTTC
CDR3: CATSEGIGYGYTF

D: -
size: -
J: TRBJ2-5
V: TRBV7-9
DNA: TGTGCCAGCAGCCAACAAGAGACCCAGTACTTC
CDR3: CASSQQETQYF

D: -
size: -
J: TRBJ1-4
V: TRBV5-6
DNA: TGTGCCAGCAGCTCGGGGGGTTTAGGGAAGAAACTGTTTTTT
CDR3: CASSSGGLGKKLFF

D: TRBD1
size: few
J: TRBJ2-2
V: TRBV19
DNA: TGTGCCAGTAGACCGGACAGGGGGCCTGGGGAGCTGTTTTTT
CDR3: CASRPDRGPGELFF

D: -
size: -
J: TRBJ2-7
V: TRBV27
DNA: TGTGCCAGCAGTTTAATATACGGGCACCTGGTCGAGCAGTACTTC
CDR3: CASSLIYGHLVEQYF

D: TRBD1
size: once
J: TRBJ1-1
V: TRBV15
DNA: TGTGCCACCAGTAGGACAGGGAGGAACACTGAAGCTTTCTTT
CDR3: CATSRTGRNTEAFF